One and the same sample provided the 14 T cell receptor beta chains below, sequenced in a study of cytomegalovirus exposure and HLA in healthy donors. PCR amplification relied on 60 Vbeta primers (plus 13 Jbeta primers). Libraries were prepared by immunoSEQ multiplex PCR; TCRdb keeps only in-frame clonotypes and omits some of them. The sample lists under 150,000 clones, 82% occurring once. The sequenced sample was PBMCs. These receptor sequences come from a male donor in good health and CMV-seronegative.

V and J are TRBV5-3 and TRBJ2-5; the D gene is possibly TRBD1 (6 bases). TRBV5-3 is noted as an ORF with a role that remains uncertain. This CDR3 contains 18 residues. Between the trimmed V and J ends, which lost 3 bases and 1 base, there was a span of 22 bases. The CDR3 nucleotides are TGTGCCAGAAGCTGCCCATCCGTGGCTAGGGGGAGCCAAGAGACCCAGTACTTC. It specifies CARSCPSVARGSQETQYF.

The CDR3 nucleotides are TGTGCCAGCAGCTTAGGCGCTAGCGGGAGAGTCTACAATGAGCAGTTCTTC. This translates into CASSLGASGRVYNEQFF. The V and J genes are TRBV7-2 and TRBJ2-1; TRBD2 matches at 10 bases. The V gene end was trimmed by 1 base and the J gene end by 3 bases; junction bases not matched to a gene: 6. This CDR3 is 17 amino acids long. Germline-derived CDR1 and CDR2 are SGHTA and FQGNSA.

The chain combines TRBV11-1 with TRBJ2-7; D uncertain. The CDR3 covers 14 residues. CDR1 SGHAT and CDR2 FQDESV come from the germline V gene (reference sequence). V shed 2 bases and J shed 0 bases, with 8 bases lying between them. The CDR3 spells CASSLRRGSYEQYF. The CDR3 DNA reads as TGTGCCAGCAGCTTAAGACGCGGCTCCTACGAGCAGTACTTC.

This rearrangement joins TRBV12-5 to TRBJ2-5; perhaps TRBD2 as D (6 bases). The CDR3 is made up of 11 amino acids. Germline V gene lookup returns CDR1 LGHNT and CDR2 FRNRAP. The ends were cut back, 3 bases at V and 13 bases at J, with 12 bases in the middle. CDR3 residues: CASGFGTWLYF. The CDR3 coding sequence is TGTGCTAGTGGTTTCGGGACTTGGTTGTACTTC.

V is TRBV27 and J is TRBJ1-1, with 8 bases matching TRBD1. Germline V gene lookup returns CDR1 MNHEY and CDR2 SMNVEV (reference sequence). J lost 1 base, V lost 8 bases, and 3 bases had no gene match. CDR3 length: 13 amino acids. CDR3 sequence: CASADRGNTEAFF. CDR3 bases: TGTGCCAGCGCCGACAGGGGGAACACTGAAGCTTTCTTT.

The chain employs TRBV6-1 and TRBJ2-1; 8 nucleotides agree with TRBD1. Germline loops: CDR1 MNHNS, CDR2 SASEGT. The CDR3 totals 14 residues. Trimming cost V 6 bases and J 3 bases; bases outside gene matches: 4. The CDR3 DNA sequence: TGTGCCAGCAGGACAGGGGTTGGCTACAATGAGCAGTTCTTC. Protein sequence: CASRTGVGYNEQFF.

The chain uses TRBV7-2 and TRBJ2-1; 7 nucleotides align to TRBD2. Trimming removed 5 bases from V and 8 bases from J; junction bases left unmatched: 6. The CDR3 loop spans 13 amino acids. Germline CDR1 SGHTA, CDR2 FQGNSA. CDR3 sequence reads: CASSGRAGDEQFF. The CDR3 nucleotides are TGTGCCAGCAGCGGGAGGGCTGGTGATGAGCAGTTCTTC.

This chain joins TRBV27 and TRBJ2-7; no clear D gene. From germline, CDR1 is MNHEY and CDR2 SMNVEV (reference sequence). The CDR3 spans 15 residues. V was clipped by 6 bases and J by 0 bases, with 15 bases between them. The CDR3 reads CASSSASYSSYEQYF. CDR3 DNA: TGTGCCAGCAGCTCCGCTTCTTATAGCTCCTACGAGCAGTACTTC.

V and J are TRBV6-6 and TRBJ2-1; D is unresolved. V was clipped by 2 bases and J by 5 bases, with 4 bases between them. This CDR3 is built from 12 residues. Germline CDR1 MNHNY, CDR2 SVGAGI (reference sequence). CDR3 protein: CASSYRDNEQFF. The CDR3, as DNA: TGTGCCAGCAGTTACCGTGACAATGAGCAGTTCTTC.

This clone occurred a few times. The chain is built from TRBV4-3 and TRBJ2-7, with D possibly TRBD1 on 5 matching bases. This CDR3 spans 15 amino acids. V was shortened by 4 bases and J by 5 bases, with 18 bases between the two germline ends. CDR1 and CDR2 from the germline V gene are LGHNA and YSLEER. The CDR3 loop reads CASSLKPGSRHEQYF. CDR3 nucleotide sequence: TGCGCCAGCAGCCTCAAGCCAGGGTCTCGTCACGAGCAGTACTTC.

The chain links TRBV27 to TRBJ2-7; 8 positions agree with TRBD1. The V and J ends lost 3 bases and 6 bases, in that order; junction bases with no gene match: 7. The germline V gene encodes CDR1 MNHEY and CDR2 SMNVEV (reference sequence). CDR3 length: 14 residues. CDR3 in amino acids: CASSFRTGNSEQYF. CDR3 DNA: TGTGCCAGCAGTTTCAGGACAGGGAATAGCGAGCAGTACTTC.

This clone was found once. The CDR3 DNA follows: TGTGCCAGCAGCTTACGGGCGGGAAGCGGAGGCACAGATACGCAGTATTTT. Translation gives CASSLRAGSGGTDTQYF. V usage is TRBV13 and J usage is TRBJ2-3, with D possibly matching TRBD2 (6 bases). Germline values: CDR1 PRHDT, CDR2 FYEKMQ (reference sequence). V dropped 2 bases and J dropped 1 base, with 16 bases sitting between them. The CDR3 extends over 17 amino acids.

For the CDR3, the DNA is TGTGCCAGCAGCTTAGGGTTAATTTGGTTGAGGACAGGGCAAGACGGGAATGGCTACACCTTC. It translates to CASSLGLIWLRTGQDGNGYTF. The rearrangement joins TRBV7-8 to TRBJ1-2; 8 positions agree with TRBD1. The V gene end was trimmed by 1 base and the J gene end by 6 bases; junction bases not matched to a gene: 25. Germline values: CDR1 SGHVS, CDR2 FQNEAQ. The CDR3 consists of 21 residues. Full variable domain (rest looked up from reference TRBV7-8 and TRBJ1-2): GAGVSQSPRYKVAKRGQDVALRCDPISGHVSLFWYQQALGQGPEFLTYFQNEAQLDKSGLPSDRFFAERPEGSVSTLKIQRTQQEDSAVYLCASSLGLIWLRTGQDGNGYTFGSGTRLTVV.

The chain joins TRBV19 to TRBJ2-3, with 9 bases matching TRBD2. The CDR3 is made up of 14 amino acids. Trimming removed 1 base from V and 4 bases from J; junction bases left unmatched: 0. CDR1 is LNHDA, CDR2 SQIVND, per germline (reference sequence). This chain's CDR3 is CASSIVAGADTQYF. CDR3 nucleotide sequence: TGTGCCAGTAGTATAGTAGCGGGAGCAGATACGCAGTATTTT.